This TCR beta chain is from a study of spatial heterogeneity in lung cancer. Study at large: Among detected sequences, beta-chain ones consistently exceeded alpha-chain ones in number.

The time point denotes: sample taken at primary tumor resection. This clonotype was seen more than once but under ten times. What it recognizes is unknown. TCR cDNA molecules each carried a unique molecular identifier. One entry per CDR3 protein, called by TCRdb with MiXCR from the 5' RACE reads. This sample has 90,000 to 95,000 distinct CDR3 sequences, with approximately 12% found just once. Broader study findings: Follow-up blood showed ubiquitous expanded tumor TCRs less than blood at resection did.

Germline CDR1 and CDR2: SQVTM and ANQGSEA. The CDR3 spans 14 residues. V shed 3 bases and J shed 5 bases, with 15 bases lying between them. This rearrangement joins TRBV29-1 to TRBJ2-3, with D maybe TRBD1 (6 bases). The input for sequencing was PBMCs, taken at surgery. This clonotype was sampled from a male donor with early-stage non-small cell lung cancer. The CDR3 loop reads CSVETGERGDTQYF. The CDR3, as DNA: TGCAGCGTTGAGACAGGCGAGAGGGGAGATACGCAGTATTTT.